This TCR beta chain was identified during a study of blood T cell repertoires in COVID-19. At the level of the study: Samples came from the United States, Italy and Spain, spanning acute and convalescent COVID-19.

The V gene's germline CDR1 is MNHEY and CDR2 SVGAGI. The length of the CDR3 is 15 residues. Unmatched junction bases numbered 6, after V lost 4 bases and J lost 6 bases. As originally analysed: Nucleated cell counts were estimated from reference gene primer amplification. Assay used: immunoSEQ multiplex PCR; TCRdb lists only in-frame clones, some missing. V, J and clone size are those of that table, while D and trimming were read from the DNA. The data show about 46,000 clones, with roughly 88% seen just once and 9.5% to 15% held by the top ten. Sequencing was performed on peripheral blood. This receptor was identified in a human donor with active COVID-19. The donor label of this sample is uncertain. The chain is built from TRBV6-5 and TRBJ2-1; 10 nucleotides line up with TRBD1. The CDR3 coding sequence is TGTGCCAGCAGTTCCGGGACAGGGGTTTCCAATGAGCAGTTCTTC. It is translated as CASSSGTGVSNEQFF.